This TCR beta chain was recovered during a study of Graves' ophthalmopathy and Graves' hyperthyroidism. Beta-chain TCR CDR3 regions were amplified from RNA transcripts. HTBI-primed first-round RT-PCR preceded second-round multiplex PCR. One entry per CDR3 protein, called by TCRdb with MiXCR from the multiplex PCR reads. The sample contains about 390,000 distinct CDR3 sequences, 15% to 19% of which appear only once. This clonotype was recorded a few times. Trimming took 4 bases from V and 0 from J; bases not matched to a gene: 6. Germline V CDR1 and CDR2: MGHRA, YSYEKL. CDR3 length: 15 amino acids. The receptor's source is a woman younger than 30 with stable Graves' hyperthyroidism. The J gene is TRBJ2-7, the V gene TRBV4-1, with 7 positions matching TRBD1. The sequencing sample was made of peripheral blood. The CDR3 loop is CASSPEGQSSYEQYF. The CDR3 coding sequence is TGCGCCAGCAGCCCAGAGGGACAGAGCTCCTACGAGCAGTACTTC.